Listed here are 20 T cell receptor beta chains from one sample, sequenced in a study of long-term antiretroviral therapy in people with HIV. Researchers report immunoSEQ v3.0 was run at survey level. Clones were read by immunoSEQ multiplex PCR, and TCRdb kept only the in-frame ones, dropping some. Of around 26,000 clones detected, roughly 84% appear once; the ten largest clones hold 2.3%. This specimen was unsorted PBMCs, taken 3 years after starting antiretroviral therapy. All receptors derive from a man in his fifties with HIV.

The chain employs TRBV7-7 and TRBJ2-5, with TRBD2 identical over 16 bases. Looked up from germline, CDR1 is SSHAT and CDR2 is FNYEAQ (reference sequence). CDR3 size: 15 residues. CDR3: CAIGTSGGEQETQYF. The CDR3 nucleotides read TGTGCTATTGGGACTAGCGGGGGGGAACAAGAGACCCAGTACTTC.

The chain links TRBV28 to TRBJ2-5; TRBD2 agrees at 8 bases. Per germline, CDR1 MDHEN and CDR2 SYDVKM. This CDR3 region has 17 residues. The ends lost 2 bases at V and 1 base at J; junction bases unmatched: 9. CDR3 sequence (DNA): TGTGCCAGCAGTTTAGTCGGCCGTAGCGGGGTCCAAGAGACCCAGTACTTC. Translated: CASSLVGRSGVQETQYF.

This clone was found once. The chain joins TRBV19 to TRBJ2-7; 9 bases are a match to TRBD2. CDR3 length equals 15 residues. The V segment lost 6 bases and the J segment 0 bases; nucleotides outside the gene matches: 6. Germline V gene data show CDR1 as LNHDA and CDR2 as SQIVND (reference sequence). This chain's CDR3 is CASSNSGRSSYEQYF. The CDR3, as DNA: TGTGCCAGTAGCAATAGCGGGAGAAGCTCCTACGAGCAGTACTTC.

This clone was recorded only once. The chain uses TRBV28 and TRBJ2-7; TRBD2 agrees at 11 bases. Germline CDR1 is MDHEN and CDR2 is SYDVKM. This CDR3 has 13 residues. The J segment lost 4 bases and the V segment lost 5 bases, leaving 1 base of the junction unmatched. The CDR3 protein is CASSLAGGYEQYF. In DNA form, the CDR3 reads TGTGCCAGCAGTCTAGCGGGGGGATACGAGCAGTACTTC. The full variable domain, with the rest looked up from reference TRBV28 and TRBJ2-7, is DVKVTQSSRYLVKRTGEKVFLECVQDMDHENMFWYRQDPGLGLRLIYFSYDVKMKEKGDIPEGYSVSREKKERFSLILESASTNQTSMYLCASSLAGGYEQYFGPGTRLTVT.

This chain's CDR3 is CASRAGLAAYNEQFF. The CDR3 nucleotides read TGTGCCAGCAGGGCCGGACTAGCGGCTTACAATGAGCAGTTCTTC. This chain links TRBV6-6 with TRBJ2-1; 10 bases align to TRBD2. V shed 6 bases and J 4 bases; nucleotides not matched to a gene: 6. The CDR3 is made up of 15 amino acids. The V gene's germline CDR1 is MNHNY and CDR2 SVGAGI (reference sequence).

CDR3 protein: CASSSDRSNQPQHF. CDR3 DNA: TGTGCCAGCAGCTCCGACAGGAGCAATCAGCCCCAGCATTTT. The chain joins TRBV7-2 to TRBJ1-5; the D gene is possibly TRBD1 (6 bases). The CDR3 sequence is 14 residues long. Trimming cost V 4 bases and J 1 base, with 8 bases left between them. Looked up from germline, CDR1 is SGHTA and CDR2 is FQGNSA.

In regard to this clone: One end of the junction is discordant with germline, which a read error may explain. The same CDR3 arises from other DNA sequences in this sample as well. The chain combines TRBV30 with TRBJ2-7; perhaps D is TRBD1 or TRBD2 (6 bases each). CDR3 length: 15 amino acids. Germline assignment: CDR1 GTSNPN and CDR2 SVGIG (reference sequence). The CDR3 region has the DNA TGTGCCTGGCCCGCCGGGCAGGGGCGCCCACGGGAGCAGTACTTT. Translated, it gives CAWPAGQGRPREQYF.

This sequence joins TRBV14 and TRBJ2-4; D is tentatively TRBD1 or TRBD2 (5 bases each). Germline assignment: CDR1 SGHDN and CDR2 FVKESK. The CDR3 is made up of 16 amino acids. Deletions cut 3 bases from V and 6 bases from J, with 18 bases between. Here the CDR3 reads CASSQSSGTGRNIQYF. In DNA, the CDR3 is TGTGCCAGCAGCCAGTCTTCCGGGACGGGGAGAAACATTCAGTACTTC. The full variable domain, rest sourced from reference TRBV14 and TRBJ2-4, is EAGVTQFPSHSVIEKGQTVTLRCDPISGHDNLYWYRRVMGKEIKFLLHFVKESKQDESGMPNNRFLAERTGGTYSTLKVQPAELEDSGVYFCASSQSSGTGRNIQYFGAGTRLSVL.

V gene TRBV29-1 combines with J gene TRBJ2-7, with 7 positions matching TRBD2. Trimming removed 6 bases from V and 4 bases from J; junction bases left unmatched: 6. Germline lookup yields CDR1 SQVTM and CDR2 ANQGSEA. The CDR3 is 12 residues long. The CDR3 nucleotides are TGCAGCGTGTATTGGCGGGGGTACGAGCAGTACTTC. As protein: CSVYWRGYEQYF.

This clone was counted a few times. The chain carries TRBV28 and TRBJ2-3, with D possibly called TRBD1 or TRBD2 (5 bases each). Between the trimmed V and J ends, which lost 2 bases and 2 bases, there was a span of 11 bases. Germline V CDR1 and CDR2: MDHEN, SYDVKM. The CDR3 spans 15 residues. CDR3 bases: TGTGCCAGCAGTTTAGGGGTCGGGGCCACAGATACGCAGTATTTT. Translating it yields CASSLGVGATDTQYF.

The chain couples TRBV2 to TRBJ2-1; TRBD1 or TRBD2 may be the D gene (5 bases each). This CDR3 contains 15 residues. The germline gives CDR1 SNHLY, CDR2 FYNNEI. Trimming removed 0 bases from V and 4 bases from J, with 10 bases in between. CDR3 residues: CASSEAGRGYNEQFF. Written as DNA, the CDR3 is TGTGCCAGCAGTGAAGCGGGACGAGGATACAATGAGCAGTTCTTC.

The CDR3 sequence: CASSSGQGGSNGNTIYF. Here the CDR3 DNA reads TGTGCCAGCAGCTCTGGACAGGGGGGCTCCAATGGAAACACCATATATTTT. This rearrangement joins TRBV28 to TRBJ1-3, with TRBD1 matching over 10 bases. Unmatched junction bases numbered 11, after V lost 6 bases and J lost 3 bases. The CDR3 contains 17 residues. Per germline, CDR1 MDHEN and CDR2 SYDVKM. Variable domain in full (rest from reference TRBV28 and TRBJ1-3): DVKVTQSSRYLVKRTGEKVFLECVQDMDHENMFWYRQDPGLGLRLIYFSYDVKMKEKGDIPEGYSVSREKKERFSLILESASTNQTSMYLCASSSGQGGSNGNTIYFGEGSWLTVV.

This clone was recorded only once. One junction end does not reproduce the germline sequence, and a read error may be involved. CDR3 sequence (DNA): TGTGCCAGCAGCCTAGCCCGGGACAGACGGTATGGCTACACCTTC. This sequence encodes CASSLARDRRYGYTF. The rearrangement uses TRBV7-9 and TRBJ1-2, with 7 bases aligning to TRBD1. CDR3 length equals 15 residues. Germline V CDR1 and CDR2: SEHNR, FQNEAQ (reference sequence).

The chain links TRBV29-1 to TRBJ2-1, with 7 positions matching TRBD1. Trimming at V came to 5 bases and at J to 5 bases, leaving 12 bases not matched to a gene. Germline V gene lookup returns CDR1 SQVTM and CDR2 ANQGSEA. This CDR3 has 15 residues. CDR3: CSVLTGTVSDNEQFF. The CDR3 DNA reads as TGCAGCGTTCTGACCGGGACAGTCAGCGACAATGAGCAGTTCTTC.

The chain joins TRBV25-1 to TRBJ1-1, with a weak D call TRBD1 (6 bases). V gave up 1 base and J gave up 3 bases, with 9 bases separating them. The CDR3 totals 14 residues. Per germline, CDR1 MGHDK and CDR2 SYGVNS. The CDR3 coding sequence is TGTGCCAGCAGTGAATTTCGGGGGCACACTGAAGCTTTCTTT. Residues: CASSEFRGHTEAFF.

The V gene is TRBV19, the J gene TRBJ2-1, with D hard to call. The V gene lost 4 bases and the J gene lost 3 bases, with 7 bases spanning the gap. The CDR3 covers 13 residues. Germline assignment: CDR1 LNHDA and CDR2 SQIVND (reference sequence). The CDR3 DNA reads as TGTGCCAGTAGTAAGGTGGTCTACAATGAGCAGTTCTTC. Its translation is CASSKVVYNEQFF.

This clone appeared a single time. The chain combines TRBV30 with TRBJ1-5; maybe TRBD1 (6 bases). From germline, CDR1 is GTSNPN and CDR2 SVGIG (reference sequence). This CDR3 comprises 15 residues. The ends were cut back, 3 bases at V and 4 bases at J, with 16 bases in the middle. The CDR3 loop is CAWSLRGAGNQPQHF. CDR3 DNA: TGTGCCTGGAGCTTACGGGGGGCTGGGAATCAGCCCCAGCATTTT.

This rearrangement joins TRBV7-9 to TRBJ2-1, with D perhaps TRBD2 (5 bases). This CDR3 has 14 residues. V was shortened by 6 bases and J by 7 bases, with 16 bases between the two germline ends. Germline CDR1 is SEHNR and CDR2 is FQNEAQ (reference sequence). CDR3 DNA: TGTGCCAGCAGATCTACTGAAGCGGTAAATGAGCAGTTCTTC. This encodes CASRSTEAVNEQFF.

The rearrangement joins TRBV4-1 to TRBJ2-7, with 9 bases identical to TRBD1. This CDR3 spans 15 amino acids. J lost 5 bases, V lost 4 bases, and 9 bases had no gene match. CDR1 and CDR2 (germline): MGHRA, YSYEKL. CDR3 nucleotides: TGCGCCAGCAGCCCCCGCGGGACAGGGAGCAACGAGCAGTACTTC. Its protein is CASSPRGTGSNEQYF.

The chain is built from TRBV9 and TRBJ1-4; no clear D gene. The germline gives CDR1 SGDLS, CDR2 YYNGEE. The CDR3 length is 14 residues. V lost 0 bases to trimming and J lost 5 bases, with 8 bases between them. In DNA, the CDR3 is TGTGCCAGCAGCGTAGAAGTGGTGAATGAAAAACTGTTTTTT. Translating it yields CASSVEVVNEKLFF.